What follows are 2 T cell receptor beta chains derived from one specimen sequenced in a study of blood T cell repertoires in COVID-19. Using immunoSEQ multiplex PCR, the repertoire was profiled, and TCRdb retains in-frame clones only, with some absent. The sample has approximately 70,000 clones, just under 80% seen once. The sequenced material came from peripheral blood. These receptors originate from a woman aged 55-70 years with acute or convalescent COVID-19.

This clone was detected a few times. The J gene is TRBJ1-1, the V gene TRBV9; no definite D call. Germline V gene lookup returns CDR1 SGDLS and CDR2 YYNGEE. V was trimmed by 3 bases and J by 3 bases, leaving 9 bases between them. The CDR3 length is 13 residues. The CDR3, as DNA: TGTGCCAGCAGCGGCCTACCGGACACTGAAGCTTTCTTT. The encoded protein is CASSGLPDTEAFF. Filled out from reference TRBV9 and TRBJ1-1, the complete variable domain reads DSGVTQTPKHLITATGQRVTLRCSPRSGDLSVYWYQQSLDQGLQFLIQYYNGEERAKGNILERFSAQQFPDLHSELNLSSLELGDSALYFCASSGLPDTEAFFGQGTRLTVV.

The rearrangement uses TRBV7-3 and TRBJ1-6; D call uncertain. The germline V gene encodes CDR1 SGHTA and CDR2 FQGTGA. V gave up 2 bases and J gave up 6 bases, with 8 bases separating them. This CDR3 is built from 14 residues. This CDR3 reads CASSLGGINSPLHF. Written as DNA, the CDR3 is TGTGCCAGCAGCTTAGGCGGAATTAATTCACCCCTCCACTTT.